Below are 21 T cell receptor beta chains sequenced from a single sample in a study of blood T cells in healthy people across ages. Primers used in a second PCR of about 6 to 11 cycles were a sample-barcoded 5' primer and a J-beta primer mix. TCRdb used MiXCR to reprocess the 5' RACE reads, holding one entry per CDR3 protein. The sample includes some 760,000 distinct CDR3 sequences, 25% of them seen just once. These data are also associated with another study on T cells of mothers and their children.

Sequenced: blood. These receptors were taken from a boy younger than 18 in good health.

The V call is TRBV27, the J call TRBJ2-1; 7 bases line up with TRBD2. TRBJ2-7 matches the DNA end more closely, so the J call is doubtful. The CDR3 loop spans 12 amino acids. The germline CDR1 and CDR2 sequences are MNHEY and SMNVEV (reference sequence). CDR3 amino acids: CASSPAGLEQYF. The CDR3 DNA sequence: TGTGCCAGCAGCCCAGCGGGGCTAGAGCAGTACTTC.

Comments on this clonotype: Because the CDR3's place on the DNA is in doubt, the DNA is left out and the CDR3 is given as listed by TCRdb. The chain combines TRBV4-1 with TRBJ2-7. The CDR3 has 15 residues if both end residues are counted. Germline-derived CDR1 and CDR2 are MGHRA and YSYEKL. The CDR3 sequence is CASSQVLGTGYEQYF.

Only a few counts were recorded for this clonotype. The chain is built from TRBV5-1 and TRBJ1-4; no reliable D call. The V end lost 4 bases, the J end lost 5 bases, and 12 bases lay between the germline ends. CDR3 length: 14 amino acids. Germline assignment: CDR1 SGHRS and CDR2 YFSETQ. CDR3 DNA sequence: TGCGCCAGCAGCCCCGGAGGAGGGAATGAAAAACTGTTTTTT. Translating gives CASSPGGGNEKLFF.

The V call is TRBV7-2, the J call TRBJ1-1; D not resolved. V lost 5 bases, J lost 0 bases, and 10 bases lay in between. The germline CDR1 and CDR2 sequences are SGHTA and FQGNSA. The CDR3 is 14 residues long. The CDR3 sequence is CASSPTWLNTEAFF. CDR3 in DNA: TGTGCCAGCAGCCCGACCTGGTTGAACACTGAAGCTTTCTTT.

This clonotype was observed a few times. One junction end does not reproduce the germline sequence, and a read error may be involved. The chain combines TRBV29-1 with TRBJ2-7; TRBD1 matches at 7 bases. The CDR3 has 13 amino acids. Germline V gene lookup returns CDR1 SQVTM and CDR2 ANQGSEA. The CDR3 coding sequence is TGCAGCGTGAAGGGGACAGTCTCCTGCGAGCAGTACTTC. Protein sequence: CSVKGTVSCEQYF.

The genes are TRBV5-1 and TRBJ1-4, with D hard to call. The CDR3 has 15 amino acids. Germline V gene data show CDR1 as SGHRS and CDR2 as YFSETQ. V lost 0 bases and J lost 8, with 14 bases in between. The chain's CDR3 is CASSLAGVGIEKLFF. The DNA for the CDR3 is TGCGCCAGCAGCTTGGCCGGGGTAGGGATCGAAAAACTGTTTTTT. The whole variable domain, remainder taken from reference TRBV5-1 and TRBJ1-4, is KAGVTQTPRYLIKTRGQQVTLSCSPISGHRSVSWYQQTPGQGLQFLFEYFSETQRNKGNFPGRFSGRQFSNSRSEMNVSTLELGDSALYLCASSLAGVGIEKLFFGSGTQLSVL.

The V gene is TRBV29-1, the J gene TRBJ2-7; D may be TRBD1 (6 bases). With 5 bases removed from V and 1 base from J, the gap between germline ends came to 15 bases. Germline V lookup: CDR1 SQVTM, CDR2 ANQGSEA. This CDR3 is 14 amino acids long. CDR3 DNA sequence: TGCAGCGTTTGGGGCACAGGGACGTCCTACGAGCAGTACTTC. Translation: CSVWGTGTSYEQYF.

The genes are TRBV7-9 and TRBJ2-7; 7 nucleotides line up with TRBD2. The ends lost 3 bases at V and 0 bases at J; junction bases unmatched: 5. Looked up from germline, CDR1 is SEHNR and CDR2 is FQNEAQ (reference sequence). The CDR3 contains 15 residues. Here the CDR3 reads CASSFGGDYSYEQYF. In DNA form, the CDR3 reads TGTGCCAGCAGCTTCGGTGGGGACTACTCCTACGAGCAGTACTTC. Full variable domain (rest looked up from reference TRBV7-9 and TRBJ2-7): DTGVSQNPRHKITKRGQNVTFRCDPISEHNRLYWYRQTLGQGPEFLTYFQNEAQLEKSRLLSDRFSAERPKGSFSTLEIQRTEQGDSAMYLCASSFGGDYSYEQYFGPGTRLTVT.

This clonotype was counted a few times. This chain uses TRBV4-3 with TRBJ2-5; no reliable D call. CDR1 and CDR2 (germline): LGHNA, YSLEER. This CDR3 comprises 15 residues. V was cut by 0 bases and J by 2 bases, with 10 bases left in between. CDR3 nucleotide sequence: TGCGCCAGCAGCCAAGATAGGGCCCAGCAAGAGACCCAGTACTTC. Translation gives CASSQDRAQQETQYF.

The chain combines TRBV15 with TRBJ2-7, with TRBD1 identical over 7 bases. Germline V gene lookup returns CDR1 LNHNV and CDR2 YYDKDF (reference sequence). The trim removed 9 bases at V and 3 bases at J, leaving 8 bases unmatched. The CDR3 runs 13 residues. CDR3 residues: CATGDSQDYEQYF. As DNA, the CDR3 is TGTGCCACGGGGGACAGCCAAGACTACGAGCAGTACTTC.

The CDR3: CASSLLELNTEAFF. DNA for the CDR3: TGTGCCAGCAGCTTACTGGAACTGAACACTGAAGCTTTCTTT. The chain is built from TRBV13 and TRBJ1-1; D gene unclear. Trimming removed 2 bases at V and 0 bases at J, with 7 bases between. Germline assignment: CDR1 PRHDT and CDR2 FYEKMQ (reference sequence). The CDR3 sequence is 14 residues long.

This clonotype was detected a few times. The CDR3 loop is CASGGYRGSYTF. The CDR3 bases are TGTGCCAGCGGAGGATACAGGGGAAGCTACACCTTC. The chain uses TRBV7-9 and TRBJ1-2, with 7 bases matching TRBD1. In germline, CDR1 is SEHNR, CDR2 FQNEAQ (reference sequence). V was clipped by 8 bases and J by 9 bases; unmatched bases: 9. This CDR3 is 12 amino acids long.

This clonotype was counted at least ten times. The chain joins TRBV5-6 to TRBJ2-5; D possibly corresponds to TRBD2 (6 bases). Germline V gives CDR1 SGHDT, CDR2 YYEEEE. V lost 0 bases to trimming and J lost 4 bases, with 10 bases between them. The CDR3 runs 14 residues. The CDR3 loop reads CASSLDLGGETQYF. CDR3 coding DNA: TGTGCCAGCAGCTTGGATCTCGGGGGAGAGACCCAGTACTTC.

DNA for the CDR3: TGCAGCGCCTCAGGGGGTCCGGGACTAGCGGGAGAAGGGGGAAGCTACGAGCAGTACTTC. Its protein is CSASGGPGLAGEGGSYEQYF. The chain is built from TRBV29-1 and TRBJ2-7; 14 bases match TRBD2. CDR3 length: 20 amino acids. Per germline, CDR1 SQVTM and CDR2 ANQGSEA. Trimming removed 7 bases from V and 3 bases from J; junction bases left unmatched: 23.

V is TRBV29-1 and J is TRBJ1-2; 8 nucleotides agree with TRBD1. This CDR3 spans 14 amino acids. In germline, CDR1 is SQVTM, CDR2 ANQGSEA. The J segment lost 8 bases and the V segment lost 5 bases, leaving 13 bases of the junction unmatched. The DNA of the CDR3 is TGCAGCGTTTACCCAGGGGGCAGAAGTGGGGGCTACACCTTC. Translating gives CSVYPGGRSGGYTF.

The sample holds a few counts of this clonotype. The rearrangement uses TRBV2 and TRBJ2-5; no clear D gene. Near its end, the DNA agrees better with TRBJ2-1, so the J call may be wrong. CDR3 size: 15 residues. CDR1 is SNHLY, CDR2 FYNNEI, per germline. The CDR3 loop reads CASSDVGRPGDEQFF. CDR3 coding DNA: TGTGCCAGCAGTGACGTGGGCCGCCCTGGCGATGAGCAGTTCTTC.

The chain couples TRBV28 to TRBJ2-3, with D perhaps matching TRBD1 (6 bases). Germline CDR1 MDHEN, CDR2 SYDVKM. V gave up 6 bases and J gave up 2 bases, with 15 bases separating them. This CDR3 comprises 15 residues. CDR3 nucleotide sequence: TGTGCCAGCAGCCCTACAGGGAGCCCCACAGATACGCAGTATTTT. Protein sequence: CASSPTGSPTDTQYF.

This clonotype came up a few times. The chain carries TRBV6-1 and TRBJ2-1, with a weak D call TRBD1 (5 bases). V was trimmed by 5 bases and J by 13 bases, leaving 18 bases between them. In germline, CDR1 is MNHNS, CDR2 SASEGT. CDR3 length equals 13 residues. The CDR3 sequence: CASSTHQGSEQFF. The DNA for the CDR3 is TGTGCCAGCAGTACCCACCAGGGATCGGAACAGTTCTTC.

CDR3 in amino acids: CSVEAGAETKNIQYF. In nucleotides, the CDR3 is TGCAGCGTTGAAGCGGGGGCTGAAACCAAAAACATTCAGTACTTC. The chain links TRBV29-1 to TRBJ2-4; D might be TRBD1 or TRBD2, each matching 6 bases. The CDR3 length is 15 residues. Germline loops: CDR1 SQVTM, CDR2 ANQGSEA. V was trimmed by 1 base and J by 2 bases, leaving 12 bases between them.

There are a few counts of this clonotype. The V gene is TRBV7-9, the J gene TRBJ2-7, with a possible D match to TRBD2 (5 bases). Germline loops: CDR1 SEHNR, CDR2 FQNEAQ (reference sequence). V was shortened by 3 bases and J by 2 bases, with 14 bases between the two germline ends. CDR3 length: 15 amino acids. CDR3 coding DNA: TGTGCCAGCAGCTTGGTCCCTAGCCGCACCTACGAGCAGTACTTC. It codes for CASSLVPSRTYEQYF.

V is TRBV4-3 and J is TRBJ2-6; no firm D call. Per the germline V gene, CDR1 is LGHNA and CDR2 is YSLEER. V was clipped by 0 bases and J by 0 bases, with 12 bases between them. The length of the CDR3 is 18 residues. The CDR3 sequence is CASSQDGPQTSGANVLTF. In nucleotides, the CDR3 is TGCGCCAGCAGCCAAGATGGACCCCAGACCTCTGGGGCCAACGTCCTGACTTTC.